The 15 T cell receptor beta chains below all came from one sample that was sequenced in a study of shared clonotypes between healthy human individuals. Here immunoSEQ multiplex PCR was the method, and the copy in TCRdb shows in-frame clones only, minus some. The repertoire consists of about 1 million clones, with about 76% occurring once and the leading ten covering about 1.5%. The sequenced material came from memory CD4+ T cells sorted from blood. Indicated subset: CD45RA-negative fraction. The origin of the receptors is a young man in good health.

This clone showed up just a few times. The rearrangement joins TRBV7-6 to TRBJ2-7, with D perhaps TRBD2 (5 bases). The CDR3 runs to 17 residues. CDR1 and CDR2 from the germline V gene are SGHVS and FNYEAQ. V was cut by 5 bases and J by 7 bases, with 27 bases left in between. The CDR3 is CASSKTGIPNGVWEQYF. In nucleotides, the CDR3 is TGTGCCAGCAGCAAGACCGGGATCCCAAACGGGGTATGGGAGCAGTACTTC.

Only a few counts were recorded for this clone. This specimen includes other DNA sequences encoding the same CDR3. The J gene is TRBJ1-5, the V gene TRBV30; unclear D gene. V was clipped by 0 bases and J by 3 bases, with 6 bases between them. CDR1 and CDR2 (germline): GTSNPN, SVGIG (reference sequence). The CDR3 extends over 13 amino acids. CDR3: CAWSVGSNQPQHF. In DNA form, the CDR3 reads TGTGCCTGGAGTGTAGGTTCCAATCAGCCCCAGCATTTT.

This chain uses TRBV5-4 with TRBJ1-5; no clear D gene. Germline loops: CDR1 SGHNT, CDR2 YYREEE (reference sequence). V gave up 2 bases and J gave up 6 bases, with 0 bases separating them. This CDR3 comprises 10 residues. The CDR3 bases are TGTGCCAGCAGCTTTCAGCCCCAGCATTTT. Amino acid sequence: CASSFQPQHF.

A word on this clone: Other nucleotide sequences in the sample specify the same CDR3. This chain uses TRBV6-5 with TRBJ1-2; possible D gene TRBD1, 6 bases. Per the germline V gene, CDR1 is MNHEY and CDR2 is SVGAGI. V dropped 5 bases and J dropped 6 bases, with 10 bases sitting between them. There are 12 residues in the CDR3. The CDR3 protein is CASSPTGNGYTF. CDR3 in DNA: TGTGCCAGCAGTCCCACAGGGAATGGCTACACCTTC.

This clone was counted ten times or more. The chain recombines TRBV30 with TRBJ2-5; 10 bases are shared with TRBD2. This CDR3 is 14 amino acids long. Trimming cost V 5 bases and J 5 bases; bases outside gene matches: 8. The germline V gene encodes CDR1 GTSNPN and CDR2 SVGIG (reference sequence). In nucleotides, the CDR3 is TGTGCCTGGTCTCCGGGACTAGCGACGGAGACCCAGTACTTC. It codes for CAWSPGLATETQYF.

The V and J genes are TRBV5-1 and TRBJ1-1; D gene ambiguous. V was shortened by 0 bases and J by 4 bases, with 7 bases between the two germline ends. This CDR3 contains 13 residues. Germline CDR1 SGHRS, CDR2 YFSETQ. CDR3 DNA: TGCGCCAGCAGCTTGGCCGCCATCACTGAAGCTTTCTTT. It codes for CASSLAAITEAFF.

This CDR3 reads CASSSGGDRLFF. In DNA form, the CDR3 reads TGCGCCAGCAGCTCAGGGGGGGACAGGTTGTTCTTC. The chain uses TRBV5-1 and TRBJ2-1; a weak D match, TRBD1 (8 bases). CDR1 and CDR2 from the germline V gene are SGHRS and YFSETQ. Trimming took 3 bases from V and 15 from J, leaving 16 bases between them. The length of the CDR3 is 12 residues.

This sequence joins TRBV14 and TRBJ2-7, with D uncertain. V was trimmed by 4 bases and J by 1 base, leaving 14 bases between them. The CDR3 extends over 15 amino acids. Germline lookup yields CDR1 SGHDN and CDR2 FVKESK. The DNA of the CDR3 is TGTGCCAGCAGCCCCCGTGTTAGTGAGTCCTACGAGCAGTACTTC. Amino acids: CASSPRVSESYEQYF.

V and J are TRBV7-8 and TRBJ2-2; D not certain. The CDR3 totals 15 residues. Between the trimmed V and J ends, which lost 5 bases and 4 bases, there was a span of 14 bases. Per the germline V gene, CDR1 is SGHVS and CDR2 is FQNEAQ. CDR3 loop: CASSPRNRATGELFF. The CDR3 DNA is TGTGCCAGCAGCCCTCGGAACAGAGCCACCGGGGAGCTGTTTTTT.

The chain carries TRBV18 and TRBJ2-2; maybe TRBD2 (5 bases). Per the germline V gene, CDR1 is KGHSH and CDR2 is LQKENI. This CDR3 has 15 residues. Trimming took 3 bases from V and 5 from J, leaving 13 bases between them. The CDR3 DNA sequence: TGTGCCAGCTCACCGAGGGCGGCATTAACCGGGGAGCTGTTTTTT. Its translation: CASSPRAALTGELFF.

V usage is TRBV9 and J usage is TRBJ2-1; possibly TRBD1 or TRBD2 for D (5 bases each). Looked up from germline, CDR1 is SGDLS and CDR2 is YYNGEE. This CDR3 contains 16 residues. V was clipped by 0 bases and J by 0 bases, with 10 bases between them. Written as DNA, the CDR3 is TGTGCCAGCAGCGTAGGGGACGCGACCTCCTACAATGAGCAGTTCTTC. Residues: CASSVGDATSYNEQFF. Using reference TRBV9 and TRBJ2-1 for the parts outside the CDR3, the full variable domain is DSGVTQTPKHLITATGQRVTLRCSPRSGDLSVYWYQQSLDQGLQFLIQYYNGEERAKGNILERFSAQQFPDLHSELNLSSLELGDSALYFCASSVGDATSYNEQFFGPGTRLTVL.

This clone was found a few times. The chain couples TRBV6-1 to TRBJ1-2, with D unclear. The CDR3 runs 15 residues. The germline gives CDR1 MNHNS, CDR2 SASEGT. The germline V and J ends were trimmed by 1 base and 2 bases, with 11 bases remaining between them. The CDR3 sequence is CASSEGSGLNYGYTF. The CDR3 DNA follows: TGTGCCAGCAGTGAAGGTAGCGGCTTAAACTATGGCTACACCTTC.

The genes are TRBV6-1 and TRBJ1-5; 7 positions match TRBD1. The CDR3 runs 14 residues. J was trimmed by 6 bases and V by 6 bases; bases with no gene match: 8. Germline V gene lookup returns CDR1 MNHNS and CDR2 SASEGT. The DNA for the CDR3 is TGTGCCAGCAGGGATAGACAGGGTCTTCAGCCCCAGCATTTT. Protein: CASRDRQGLQPQHF.

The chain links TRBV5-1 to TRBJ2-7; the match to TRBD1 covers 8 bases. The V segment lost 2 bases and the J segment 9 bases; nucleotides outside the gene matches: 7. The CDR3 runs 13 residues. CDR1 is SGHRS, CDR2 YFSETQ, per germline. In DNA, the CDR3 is TGCGCCAGCAGCTTCACAGGGGGGAATGGGCAGTACTTC. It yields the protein CASSFTGGNGQYF.

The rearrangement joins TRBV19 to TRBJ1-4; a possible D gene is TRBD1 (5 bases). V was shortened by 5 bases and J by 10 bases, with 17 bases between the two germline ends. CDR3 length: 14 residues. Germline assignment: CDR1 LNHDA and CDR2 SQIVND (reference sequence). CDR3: CASSPPDTPGKLFF. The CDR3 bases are TGTGCCAGTAGTCCGCCGGACACGCCCGGAAAACTGTTTTTT. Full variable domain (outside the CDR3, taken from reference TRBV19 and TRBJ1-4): DGGITQSPKYLFRKEGQNVTLSCEQNLNHDAMYWYRQDPGQGLRLIYYSQIVNDFQKGDIAEGYSVSREKKESFPLTVTSAQKNPTAFYLCASSPPDTPGKLFFGSGTQLSVL.